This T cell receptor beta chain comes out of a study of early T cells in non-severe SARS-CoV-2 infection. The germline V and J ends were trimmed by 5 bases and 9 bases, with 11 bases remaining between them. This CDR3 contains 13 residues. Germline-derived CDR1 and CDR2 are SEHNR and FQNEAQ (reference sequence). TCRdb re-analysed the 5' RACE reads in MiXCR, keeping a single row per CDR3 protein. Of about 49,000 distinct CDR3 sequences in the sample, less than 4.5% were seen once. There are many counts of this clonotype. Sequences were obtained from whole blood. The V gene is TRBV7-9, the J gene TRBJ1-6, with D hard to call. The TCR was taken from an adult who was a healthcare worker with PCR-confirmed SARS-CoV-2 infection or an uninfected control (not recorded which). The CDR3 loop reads CASSTEGRSPLHF. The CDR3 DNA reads TGTGCCAGCAGCACAGAGGGCCGTTCACCCCTCCACTTT.